These 15 T cell receptor beta chains share one sample of origin, sequenced in a study of cytomegalovirus exposure and HLA in healthy donors. Researchers ran the PCR with 60 Vbeta and 13 Jbeta primers. The method was immunoSEQ multiplex PCR; TCRdb's version includes in-frame clones alone and lacks a portion of them. The sample lists about 300,000 clones; roughly 85% were seen once. The sequenced sample was PBMCs. These TCRs come from a man in his forties in good health and CMV-seropositive.

J is TRBJ2-7 and V is TRBV7-9; D might be TRBD2 (7 bases). This CDR3 has 15 residues. CDR1 SEHNR and CDR2 FQNEAQ come from the germline V gene (reference sequence). The V gene lost 3 bases and the J gene lost 0 bases, with 12 bases spanning the gap. Written as DNA, the CDR3 is TGTGCCAGCAGCTTGGGGGGGCAGGCCTCCTACGAGCAGTACTTC. This translates into CASSLGGQASYEQYF.

V is TRBV7-2 and J is TRBJ1-1; no clear D gene. V was shortened by 6 bases and J by 6 bases, with 17 bases between the two germline ends. This CDR3 has 14 amino acids. Germline lookup yields CDR1 SGHTA and CDR2 FQGNSA. The CDR3 DNA reads as TGTGCCAGCAGGGGCGCTGGTGTCTTGGCTGAAGCTTTCTTT. Its translation is CASRGAGVLAEAFF.

V usage is TRBV11-2 and J usage is TRBJ2-7, with 7 bases aligning to TRBD1. CDR3 length: 13 amino acids. Germline CDR1 reads SGHAT; CDR2 reads FQNNGV. Trimming removed 5 bases from V and 2 bases from J; junction bases left unmatched: 3. This CDR3 is CASSDRDAYEQYF. The CDR3 DNA follows: TGTGCCAGCAGCGACAGGGATGCCTACGAGCAGTACTTC.

The rearrangement uses TRBV28 and TRBJ1-5; 7 bases agree with TRBD1. The CDR3 runs 19 residues. V gave up 6 bases and J gave up 2 bases; unmatched junction bases: 19. Germline V gives CDR1 MDHEN, CDR2 SYDVKM. CDR3 sequence (DNA): TGTGCCAGCAGGGGAGGCCGGGACAGTTTCTTTTTTGGCAATCAGCCCCAGCATTTT. Amino acid sequence: CASRGGRDSFFFGNQPQHF.

This chain joins TRBV19 and TRBJ2-1; 10 nucleotides match TRBD2. Germline CDR1 reads LNHDA; CDR2 reads SQIVND (reference sequence). J gave up 9 bases and V 3 bases, and 5 bases lay outside the gene matches. This CDR3 is built from 14 residues. The CDR3 here is CASSMTSGSGEQFF. The CDR3 region has the DNA TGTGCCAGTAGTATGACTAGCGGGTCCGGTGAGCAGTTCTTC.

The chain combines TRBV7-9 with TRBJ2-4; 8 bases are a match to TRBD2. This CDR3 has 18 amino acids. The germline CDR1 and CDR2 sequences are SEHNR and FQNEAQ (reference sequence). J gave up 3 bases and V 4 bases, and 14 bases lay outside the gene matches. The CDR3 here is CASSSQVGGAVGKNIQYF. The CDR3 nucleotides are TGTGCCAGCAGCTCCCAAGTCGGGGGGGCAGTGGGCAAAAACATTCAGTACTTC.

This clone showed up just once. The V and J genes are TRBV11-2 and TRBJ2-1; 10 bases align to TRBD2. The CDR3 consists of 13 residues. Germline CDR1 and CDR2: SGHAT and FQNNGV. Germline trimming cut 5 bases from V and 6 bases from J; bases unmatched to any gene: 1. The CDR3, as DNA: TGTGCCAGCAGCCCTAGCGGGAGCAATGAGCAGTTCTTC. This translates into CASSPSGSNEQFF.

Worth noting for this clone: This same CDR3 is encoded by further DNA sequences in the sample. The chain recombines TRBV7-2 with TRBJ1-3, with unresolved D. Germline V lookup: CDR1 SGHTA, CDR2 FQGNSA. The CDR3 is 13 amino acids. Trimming pared 5 bases from V and 4 bases from J, leaving 9 bases between. The CDR3 nucleotides read TGTGCCAGCAGCCTGGGGAGAGGAAACACCATATATTTT. Protein: CASSLGRGNTIYF.

V is TRBV19 and J is TRBJ2-1, with 9 bases matching TRBD2. V was pared by 5 bases and J by 4 bases, with 3 bases of the junction left unmatched. This CDR3 spans 14 amino acids. Germline-derived CDR1 and CDR2 are LNHDA and SQIVND (reference sequence). The CDR3 bases are TGTGCCAGTAGTTTAGCGGGAGTGTACAATGAGCAGTTCTTC. Its protein product is CASSLAGVYNEQFF.

This clone was observed a single time. The gene calls are TRBV6-6 and TRBJ2-7; possible D gene TRBD1, 6 bases. Germline V gene lookup returns CDR1 MNHNY and CDR2 SVGAGI (reference sequence). The CDR3 has 14 residues. V was trimmed by 5 bases and J by 0 bases, leaving 11 bases between them. CDR3 amino acids: CASSPRGVSYEQYF. The CDR3 region has the DNA TGTGCCAGCAGTCCCAGGGGCGTCTCCTACGAGCAGTACTTC.

The chain uses TRBV9 and TRBJ2-2; possible D gene TRBD2, 6 bases. The CDR3 is made up of 15 amino acids. V was clipped by 4 bases and J by 5 bases, with 15 bases between them. Germline loops: CDR1 SGDLS, CDR2 YYNGEE. CDR3 sequence: CASSPGGGLTGELFF. CDR3 bases: TGTGCCAGCAGCCCCGGAGGAGGGCTGACCGGGGAGCTGTTTTTT.

The chain joins TRBV2 to TRBJ2-7; 7 bases are a match to TRBD2. The germline V gene encodes CDR1 SNHLY and CDR2 FYNNEI. The length of the CDR3 is 17 residues. After removal of 6 bases from V and 0 bases from J, the junction contained 14 bases not matched to a gene. The CDR3 protein is CASSPILGTKGSYEQYF. The DNA of the CDR3 is TGTGCCAGCAGCCCTATCTTAGGGACTAAAGGCTCCTACGAGCAGTACTTC.

This chain links TRBV7-2 with TRBJ1-4, with TRBD1 matching over 7 bases. From germline, CDR1 is SGHTA and CDR2 FQGNSA. The V gene end was trimmed by 5 bases and the J gene end by 6 bases; junction bases not matched to a gene: 9. This CDR3 comprises 15 residues. The CDR3 loop reads CASSPGQFIDEKLFF. The CDR3 coding sequence is TGTGCCAGCAGCCCGGGACAGTTTATTGATGAAAAACTGTTTTTT.

The chain uses TRBV6-1 and TRBJ2-5, with D possibly matching TRBD1 (7 bases). The CDR3 is made up of 13 amino acids. V lost 6 bases and J 5 bases, leaving 13 bases between the germline ends. Germline V CDR1 and CDR2: MNHNS, SASEGT. This chain's CDR3 is CASRKTGRETQYF. The CDR3 region has the DNA TGTGCCAGCAGGAAGACAGGGAGGGAGACCCAGTACTTC.

This clone was observed once. The chain has TRBV19 and TRBJ1-6; D unresolved. CDR1 LNHDA and CDR2 SQIVND come from the germline V gene (reference sequence). V dropped 3 bases and J dropped 8 bases, with 5 bases sitting between them. The CDR3 contains 12 residues. The CDR3 region is CASSMSDSPLHF. The CDR3 DNA reads as TGTGCCAGTAGTATGAGCGATTCACCCCTCCACTTT. The complete variable domain, with remaining parts taken from reference TRBV19 and TRBJ1-6, reads DGGITQSPKYLFRKEGQNVTLSCEQNLNHDAMYWYRQDPGQGLRLIYYSQIVNDFQKGDIAEGYSVSREKKESFPLTVTSAQKNPTAFYLCASSMSDSPLHFGNGTRLTVT.